The clone carrying this T cell receptor beta chain appeared once. This entry comes from a study of shared clonotypes between healthy human individuals. On the study more broadly: For every donor, three CD4 naive, three CD4 memory, two CD8 naive and one CD8 memory plates were used.

At the deep level, the assay was run. Each PCR replicate from the sorted subsets contained about 200 ng DNA, which is around 30,000 T cell genomes. Clones were read by immunoSEQ multiplex PCR, and TCRdb kept only the in-frame ones, dropping some. The sample lists approximately 650,000 clones; less than 97% were seen once. CDR1 and CDR2 (germline): MNHNS, SASEGT. Trimming shortened V by 6 bases and J by 4 bases, and 7 bases separated the two germline ends. The CDR3 length is 12 residues. CD45RO-negative, CCR7-positively selected cells formed the naive CD8 fraction, excluding terminally differentiated effector memory CD45RA+ cells. None of the donors, who were healthy HIV-negative adults, had recently had acute infections or vaccinations.

The TCR originated in a woman aged 25 to 39 in good health. The J gene is TRBJ1-5, the V gene TRBV6-1; D remains ambiguous. The sequenced sample consisted of naive CD8+ T cells sorted from blood. The CDR3 DNA reads TGTGCCAGCAGAGCCAGGAATCAGCCCCAGCATTTT. Translation gives CASRARNQPQHF.